Sequencing of this T cell receptor (beta chain) was carried out in a study of glioma-infiltrating T cells after dendritic cell vaccination. Only patients with spare fresh-frozen tumor and over two years of follow-up were included. No glioblastoma patient carried an isocitrate dehydrogenase mutation. The PCR used 60 V beta and 13 J beta primers. Some clones are missing from TCRdb's copy, which holds only in-frame ones; the method was immunoSEQ multiplex PCR. Of about 100,000 clones listed, 79% are singletons. General study findings and limits: Complete blood and tumor specimen sets were limited to few patients.

This clone has a single count. Its antigen is as yet unknown. This specimen consisted of blood, obtained before dendritic cell vaccination. The clonotype comes from a human donor with glioblastoma.

CDR3 in DNA: TGTGCCAGTAGTACAGGACAGGGGGCCTACGAGCAGTACTTC. It specifies CASSTGQGAYEQYF. The chain has TRBV19 and TRBJ2-7; the match to TRBD1 covers 10 bases. There are 14 residues in the CDR3. Germline lookup yields CDR1 LNHDA and CDR2 SQIVND (reference sequence). V dropped 4 bases and J dropped 2; count of bases not matched to a gene: 2.